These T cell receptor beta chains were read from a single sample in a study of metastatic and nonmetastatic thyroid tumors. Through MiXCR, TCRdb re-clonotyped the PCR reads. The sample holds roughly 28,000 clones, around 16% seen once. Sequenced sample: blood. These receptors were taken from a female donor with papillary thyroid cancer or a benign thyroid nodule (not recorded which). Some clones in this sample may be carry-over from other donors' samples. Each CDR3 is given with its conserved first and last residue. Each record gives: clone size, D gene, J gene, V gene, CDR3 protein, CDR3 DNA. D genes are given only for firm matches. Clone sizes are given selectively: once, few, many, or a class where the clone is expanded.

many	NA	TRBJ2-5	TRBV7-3	CASSLNGGEETQYF	TGTGCCAGCAGCTTAAACGGGGGAGAAGAGACCCAGTACTTC
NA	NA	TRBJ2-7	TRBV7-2	CASSLDYISYEQYF	TGTGCCAGCAGCTTAGATTATATATCCTACGAGCAGTACTTC
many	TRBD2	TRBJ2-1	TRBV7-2	CASSFGLAGVNEQFF	TGTGCCAGCAGCTTCGGACTAGCGGGAGTAAATGAGCAGTTCTTC
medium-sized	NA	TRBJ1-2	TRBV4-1	CASSLQGYDGYTF	TGCGCCAGCAGCCTTCAGGGTTATGATGGCTACACCTTC
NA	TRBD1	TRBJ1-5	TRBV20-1	CSAQDRGNQPQHF	TGCAGTGCCCAAGACAGGGGAAATCAGCCCCAGCACTTT
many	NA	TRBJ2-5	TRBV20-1	CSAPPGGRVETQYF	TGCAGTGCCCCTCCTGGGGGCCGGGTAGAGACCCAGTACTTC
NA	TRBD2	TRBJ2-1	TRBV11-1	CASSLGLAGDLNEQFF	TGTGCCAGCAGCTTAGGACTAGCGGGAGATCTGAATGAGCAGTTCTTC
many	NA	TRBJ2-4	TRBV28	CASSHSGSTHPAKNIQYF	TGTGCCAGCAGTCATAGCGGTAGTACACACCCAGCCAAAAACATTCAGTACTTC
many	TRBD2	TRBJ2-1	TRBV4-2	CASSQVVLAGGEQFF	TGTGCCAGCAGCCAAGTAGTACTAGCGGGGGGTGAGCAGTTCTTC
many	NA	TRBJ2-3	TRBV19	CASSSSRTDTQYF	TGTGCCAGTAGTTCCAGCCGCACAGATACGCAGTATTTT
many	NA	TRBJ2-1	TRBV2	CASSDSHNEQFF	TGTGCCTCGTCGGACTCCCACAATGAGCAGTTCTTC
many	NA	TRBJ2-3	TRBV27	CASSLTTGLDTQYF	TGTGCCAGCAGTTTGACTACAGGGCTGGATACGCAGTATTTT
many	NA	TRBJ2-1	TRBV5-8	CASSLELAYNEQFF	TGTGCCAGCAGCTTGGAACTAGCCTACAATGAGCAGTTCTTC
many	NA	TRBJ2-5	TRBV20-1	CSASWEETQYF	TGCAGTGCTAGTTGGGAAGAGACCCAGTACTTC
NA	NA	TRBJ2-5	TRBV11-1	CASSLGRAGPAVIETQYF	TGTGCCAGCAGCTTAGGCAGGGCTGGTCCCGCGGTCATAGAGACCCAGTACTTC
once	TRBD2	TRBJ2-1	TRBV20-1	CSARGGGSYNEQFF	TGCAGTGCTAGAGGCGGGGGCTCCTACAATGAGCAGTTCTTC
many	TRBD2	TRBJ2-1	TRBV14	CASSRTSGSASEQFF	TGTGCCAGCAGCCGGACTAGCGGGAGTGCGAGTGAGCAGTTCTTC
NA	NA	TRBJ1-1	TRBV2	CASSARDTGLNTEAFF	TGTGCCAGCAGTGCCCGGGACACTGGACTGAACACTGAAGCTTTCTTT
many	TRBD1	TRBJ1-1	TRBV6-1	CASSFLRQGLGTEAFF	TGTGCCAGCAGTTTCCTACGACAGGGGTTGGGCACTGAAGCTTTCTTT
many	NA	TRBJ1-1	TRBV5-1	CASSWGQGTEAFF	TGCGCCAGCAGCTGGGGGCAGGGCACTGAAGCTTTCTTT
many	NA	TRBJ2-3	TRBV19	CASSVTGSTDTQYF	TGTGCCAGTAGTGTCACCGGGTCCACAGATACGCAGTATTTT
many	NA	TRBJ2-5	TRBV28	CAGSFWTNQETQYF	TGTGCCGGCAGTTTCTGGACTAATCAAGAGACCCAGTACTTC
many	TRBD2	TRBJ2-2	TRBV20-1	CSAPTSGDYTGELFF	TGCAGTGCTCCGACTAGCGGGGACTACACCGGGGAGCTGTTTTTT
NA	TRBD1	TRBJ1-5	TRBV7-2	CASSAQGDQPQHF	TGTGCCAGCAGTGCGCAGGGGGATCAGCCCCAGCATTTT
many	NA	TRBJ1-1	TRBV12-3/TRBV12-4	CASSSGRWDRGSEAFF	TGTGCCAGCAGTTCGGGGAGATGGGACCGCGGATCTGAAGCTTTCTTT
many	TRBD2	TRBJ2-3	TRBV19	CASSTIAGVSDTQYF	TGTGCCAGTAGTACTATAGCGGGAGTATCAGATACGCAGTATTTT
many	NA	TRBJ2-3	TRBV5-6	CASSLLYVDTQYF	TGTGCCAGCAGCTTGTTGTACGTAGATACGCAGTATTTT
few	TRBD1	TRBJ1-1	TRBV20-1	CSASWGQYLGAEAFF	TGCAGTGCTAGTTGGGGACAGTATTTGGGAGCTGAAGCTTTCTTT
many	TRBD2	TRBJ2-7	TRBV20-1	CSARAASGWIEQYF	TGCAGTGCTAGGGCTGCTAGCGGATGGATTGAGCAGTACTTC
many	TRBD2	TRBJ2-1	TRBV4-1	CASSSKLAPPQFF	TGCGCCAGCAGCTCGAAACTAGCGCCGCCGCAGTTCTTC
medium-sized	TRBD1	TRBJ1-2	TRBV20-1	CSARVRYRGDGYTF	TGCAGTGCTAGAGTTCGGTACAGGGGAGATGGCTACACCTTC
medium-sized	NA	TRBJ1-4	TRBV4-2	CASSRSTGSVEKLFF	TGTGCCAGCAGCCGAAGCACCGGCAGTGTGGAAAAACTGTTTTTT
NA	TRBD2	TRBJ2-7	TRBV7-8	CVSSRTSVLGEQYF	TGTGTCAGCAGTCGCACTAGCGTACTGGGGGAGCAGTACTTC
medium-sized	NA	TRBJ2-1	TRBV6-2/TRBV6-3	CASSYIRGDNEQFF	TGTGCCAGCAGTTACATACGGGGAGACAATGAGCAGTTCTTC
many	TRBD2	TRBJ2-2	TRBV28	CASIPGLATTDANTGELFF	TGTGCCAGCATCCCGGGACTAGCGACTACGGACGCGAACACCGGGGAGCTGTTTTTT
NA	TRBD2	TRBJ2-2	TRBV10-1	CASSEIGSGRGDTWELFF	TGCGCCAGCAGTGAGATCGGTAGCGGGAGGGGCGACACCTGGGAGCTGTTTTTT
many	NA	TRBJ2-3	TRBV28	CASSFTDTQYF	TGTGCCAGCAGTTTCACAGATACGCAGTATTTT
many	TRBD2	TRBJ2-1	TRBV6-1	CASSESWGGSIENEQFF	TGTGCCAGCAGTGAAAGTTGGGGCGGGAGCATCGAGAATGAGCAGTTCTTC
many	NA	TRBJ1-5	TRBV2	CASQRDSNQPQHF	TGTGCCAGCCAGAGAGATAGCAATCAGCCCCAGCATTTT
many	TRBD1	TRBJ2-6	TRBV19	CASSLTGTGTTGANVLTF	TGTGCCAGTAGCCTAACCGGGACAGGGACAACTGGGGCCAACGTCCTGACTTTC
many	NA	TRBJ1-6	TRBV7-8	CASSLQGTLNSPLHF	TGTGCCAGCAGCTTACAGGGGACTCTTAATTCACCCCTCCACTTT
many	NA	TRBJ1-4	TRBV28	CASSLGSYTEKLFF	TGTGCCAGCAGTCTCGGCAGTTACACGGAAAAACTGTTTTTT
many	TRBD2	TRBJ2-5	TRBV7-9	CASNPSGPGQETQYF	TGTGCCAGCAACCCTAGCGGTCCAGGGCAAGAGACCCAGTACTTC
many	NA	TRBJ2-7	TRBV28	CASSLTQYEQYF	TGTGCCAGCAGTTTAACGCAGTACGAGCAGTACTTC
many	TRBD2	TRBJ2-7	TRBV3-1	CASSRAPGGPYEQYF	TGTGCCAGCAGCCGCGCCCCGGGAGGGCCCTACGAGCAGTACTTC
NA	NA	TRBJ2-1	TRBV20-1	CSARDRGRVYNEQFF	TGCAGTGCTAGAGATCGGGGGCGGGTCTACAATGAGCAGTTCTTC
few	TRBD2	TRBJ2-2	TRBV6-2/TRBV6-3	CASSLLAGVGGELFF	TGTGCCAGCAGTCTACTAGCGGGAGTAGGAGGGGAGCTGTTTTTT
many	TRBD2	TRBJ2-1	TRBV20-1	CSASSGRYNEQFF	TGCAGTGCGTCTAGCGGGAGGTACAATGAGCAGTTCTTC
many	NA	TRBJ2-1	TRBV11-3	CASSQRIGQHNEQFF	TGTGCCAGCAGCCAGAGAATAGGACAGCACAATGAGCAGTTCTTC
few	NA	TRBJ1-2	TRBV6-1	CASSQNGGPYGYTF	TGTGCCAGCAGCCAAAACGGGGGGCCCTATGGCTACACCTTC
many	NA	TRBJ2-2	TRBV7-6	CASSSGDTGELFF	TGTGCCAGCAGCTCGGGGGACACCGGGGAGCTGTTTTTT
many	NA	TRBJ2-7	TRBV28	CASSWRGGPDEQYF	TGTGCCAGCAGTTGGCGTGGGGGGCCGGACGAGCAGTACTTC
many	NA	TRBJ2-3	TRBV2	CASLSQGEGGSTDTQYF	TGTGCCAGCTTGTCACAGGGCGAGGGGGGAAGCACAGATACGCAGTATTTT
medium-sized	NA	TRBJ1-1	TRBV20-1	CSARDFSRGDTEAFF	TGCAGTGCTAGAGATTTCTCAAGGGGGGACACTGAAGCTTTCTTT